This TCR beta chain was sequenced in a study of neurological immune-mediated disorders. Study results and caveats: HTLV-1-associated myelopathy had the most TCR clonal expansion, while multiple sclerosis had the least, a level that fell below healthy controls. Sharing of CDR3 amino acid sequences among expanded clones across subjects was absent, suggesting private repertoires in all groups.

Specified time point: longitudinal time-point 1 (baseline). From 2 million PBMCs stored at -80 C, the unsorted libraries were generated. This clonotype has a count of ten or more. The antigen remains undetermined. The CDR3 extends over 15 amino acids. Germline trimming cut 0 bases from V and 4 bases from J; bases unmatched to any gene: 2. CDR1 and CDR2 from the germline V gene are SGHRS and YFSETQ. The cDNA was synthesized by 5'RACE incorporating 10-nucleotide random UMIs. TCRdb recomputed calls from the 5' RACE reads with MiXCR, one row per CDR3 protein. The table records tens of thousands of distinct CDR3 sequences, roughly 10% of them present only once.

This receptor was taken from a male donor with HTLV-1-associated myelopathy (HAM/TSP). The chain links TRBV5-1 to TRBJ2-1; 9 bases fit TRBD2. The sequencing sample was made of PBMCs. DNA for the CDR3: TGCGCCAGCAGCTTGGTAGCGGGGGCGTACAATGAGCAGTTCTTC. Translation gives CASSLVAGAYNEQFF. The whole variable domain, filled in from reference TRBV5-1 and TRBJ2-1, reads KAGVTQTPRYLIKTRGQQVTLSCSPISGHRSVSWYQQTPGQGLQFLFEYFSETQRNKGNFPGRFSGRQFSNSRSEMNVSTLELGDSALYLCASSLVAGAYNEQFFGPGTRLTVL.